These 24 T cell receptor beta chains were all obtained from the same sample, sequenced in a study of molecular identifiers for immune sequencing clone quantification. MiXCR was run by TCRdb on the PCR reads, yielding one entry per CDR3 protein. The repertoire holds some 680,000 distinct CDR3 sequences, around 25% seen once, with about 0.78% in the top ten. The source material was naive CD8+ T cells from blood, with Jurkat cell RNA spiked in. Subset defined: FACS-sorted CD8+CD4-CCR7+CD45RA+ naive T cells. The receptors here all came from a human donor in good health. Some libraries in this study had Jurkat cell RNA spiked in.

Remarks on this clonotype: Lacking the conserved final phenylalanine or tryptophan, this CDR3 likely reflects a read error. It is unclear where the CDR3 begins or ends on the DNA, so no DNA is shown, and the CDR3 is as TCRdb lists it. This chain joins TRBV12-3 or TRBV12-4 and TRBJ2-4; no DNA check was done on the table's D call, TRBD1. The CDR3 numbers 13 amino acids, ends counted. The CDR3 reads CASTPPPGNRQDG.

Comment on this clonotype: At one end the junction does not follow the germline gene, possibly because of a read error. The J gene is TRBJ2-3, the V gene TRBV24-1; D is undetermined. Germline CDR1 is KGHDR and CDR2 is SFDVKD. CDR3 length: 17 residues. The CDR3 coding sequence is TGTGCCACCAGTGATTTGCCGTCCGGAGCTTACACAGACACGCAGTATTTT. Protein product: CATSDLPSGAYTDTQYF.

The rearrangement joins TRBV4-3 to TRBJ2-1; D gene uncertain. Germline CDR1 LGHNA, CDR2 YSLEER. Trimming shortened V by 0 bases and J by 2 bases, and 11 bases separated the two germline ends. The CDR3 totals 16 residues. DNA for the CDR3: TGCGCCAGCAGCCAAGATCTTGGGGTTACCTACAATGAGCAGTTCTTC. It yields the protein CASSQDLGVTYNEQFF.

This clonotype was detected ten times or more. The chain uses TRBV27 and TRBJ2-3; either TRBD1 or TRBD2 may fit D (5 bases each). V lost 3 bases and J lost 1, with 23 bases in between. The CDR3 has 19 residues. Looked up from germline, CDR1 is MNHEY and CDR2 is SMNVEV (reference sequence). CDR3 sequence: CASSLLTRARRGGTDTQYF. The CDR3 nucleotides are TGTGCCAGCAGTTTGCTAACGAGAGCAAGAAGGGGAGGCACAGATACGCAGTATTTT.

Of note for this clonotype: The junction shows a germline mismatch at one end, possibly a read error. The CDR3 nucleotides are TGTGCCCGCAGCCCGCTTGACCGGGCCCTCTTT. Its protein is CARSPLDRALF. V and J are TRBV7-2 and TRBJ1-1; D is ambiguous. The CDR3 has 11 amino acids. Germline V gene sequence: CDR1 SGHTA, CDR2 FQGNSA.

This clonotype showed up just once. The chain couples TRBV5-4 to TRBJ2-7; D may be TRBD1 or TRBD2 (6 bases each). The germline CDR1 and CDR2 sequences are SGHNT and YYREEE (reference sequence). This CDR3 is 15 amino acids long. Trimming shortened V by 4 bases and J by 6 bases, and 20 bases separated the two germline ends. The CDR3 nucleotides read TGTGCCAGCAGCCAATGGACCGGGGGCCCCCCCGAGCAGTACTTC. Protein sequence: CASSQWTGGPPEQYF.

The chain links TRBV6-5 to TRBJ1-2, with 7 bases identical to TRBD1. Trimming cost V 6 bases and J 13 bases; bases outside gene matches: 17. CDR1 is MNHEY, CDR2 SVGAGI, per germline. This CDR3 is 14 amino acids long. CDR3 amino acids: CASRGQAAYYSSTF. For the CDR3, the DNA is TGTGCCAGCAGAGGACAGGCGGCTTACTATAGCTCCACCTTC.

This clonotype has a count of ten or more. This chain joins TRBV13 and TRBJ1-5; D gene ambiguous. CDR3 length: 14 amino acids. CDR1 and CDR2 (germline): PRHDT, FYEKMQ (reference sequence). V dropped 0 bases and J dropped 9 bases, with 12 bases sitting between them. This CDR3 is CASSLGGSKGPQHF. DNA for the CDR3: TGTGCCAGCAGCTTAGGGGGGTCTAAGGGGCCCCAGCATTTT.

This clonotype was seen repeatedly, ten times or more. DNA of the CDR3: TGTGCCAGCAGCCCCGCCGGGACTATCTCGTACGAGCAGTACTTC. It is translated as CASSPAGTISYEQYF. This chain joins TRBV11-2 and TRBJ2-7; TRBD2 matches at 7 bases. This CDR3 is built from 15 residues. Germline loops: CDR1 SGHAT, CDR2 FQNNGV. V lost 5 bases to trimming and J lost 4 bases; unmatched junction nucleotides: 11. The full variable domain, its missing parts supplied by reference TRBV11-2 and TRBJ2-7, is EAGVAQSPRYKIIEKRQSVAFWCNPISGHATLYWYQQILGQGPKLLIQFQNNGVVDDSQLPKDRFSAERLKGVDSTLKIQPAKLEDSAVYLCASSPAGTISYEQYFGPGTRLTVT.

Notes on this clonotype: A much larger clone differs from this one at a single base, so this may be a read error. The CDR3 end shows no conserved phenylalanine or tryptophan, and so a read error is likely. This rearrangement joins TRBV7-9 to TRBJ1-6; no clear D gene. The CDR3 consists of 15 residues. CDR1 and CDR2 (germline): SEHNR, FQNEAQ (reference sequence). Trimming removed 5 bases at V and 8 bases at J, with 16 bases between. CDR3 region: CASSPVQDSHSPLHS. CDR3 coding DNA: TGTGCCAGCAGCCCCGTCCAGGACTCACATTCACCCCTCCACTCT.

The CDR3 nucleotides read TGTGCCAGCAGTGACCACGTGGGACAGGGGGGAGAGACCCAGTACTTC. It codes for CASSDHVGQGGETQYF. The V gene is TRBV2, the J gene TRBJ2-5, with 11 bases that match TRBD1. V shed 3 bases and J 4 bases; nucleotides not matched to a gene: 7. Germline assignment: CDR1 SNHLY and CDR2 FYNNEI. CDR3 length equals 16 residues.

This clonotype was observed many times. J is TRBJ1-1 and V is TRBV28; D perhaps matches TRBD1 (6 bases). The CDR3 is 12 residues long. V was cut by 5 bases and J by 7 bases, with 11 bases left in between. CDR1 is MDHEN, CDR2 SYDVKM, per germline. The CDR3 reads CASSKGQLEAFF. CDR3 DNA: TGTGCCAGCAGTAAAGGACAGCTTGAAGCTTTCTTT.

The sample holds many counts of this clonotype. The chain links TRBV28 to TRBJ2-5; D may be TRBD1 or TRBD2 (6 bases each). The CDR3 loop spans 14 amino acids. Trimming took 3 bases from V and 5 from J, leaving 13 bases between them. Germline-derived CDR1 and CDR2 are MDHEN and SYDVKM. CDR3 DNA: TGTGCCAGCAGTTTGGGGGGCGTTGGGGAGACCCAGTACTTC. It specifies CASSLGGVGETQYF.

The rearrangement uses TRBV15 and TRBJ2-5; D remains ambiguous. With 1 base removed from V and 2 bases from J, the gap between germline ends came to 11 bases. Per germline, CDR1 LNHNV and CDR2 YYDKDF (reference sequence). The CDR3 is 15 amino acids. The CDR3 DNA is TGTGCCACCAGCAGAGGGGCAGCCGCGCAAGAGACCCAGTACTTC. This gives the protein CATSRGAAAQETQYF.

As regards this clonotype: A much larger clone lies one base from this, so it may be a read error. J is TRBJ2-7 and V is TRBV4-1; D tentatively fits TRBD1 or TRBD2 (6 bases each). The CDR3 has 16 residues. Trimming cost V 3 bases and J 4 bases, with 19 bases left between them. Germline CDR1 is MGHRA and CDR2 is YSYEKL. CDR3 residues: CASSQGRAGEEYEQYF. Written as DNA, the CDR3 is TGCGCCAGCAGCCAGGGCAGGGCAGGGGAGGAGTACGAGCAGTACTTC.

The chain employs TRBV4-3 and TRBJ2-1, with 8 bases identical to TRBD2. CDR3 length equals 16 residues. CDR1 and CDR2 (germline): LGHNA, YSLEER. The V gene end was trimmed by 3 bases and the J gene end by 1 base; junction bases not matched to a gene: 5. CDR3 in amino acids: CASSHMTSASYNEQFF. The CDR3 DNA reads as TGCGCCAGCAGCCACATGACTAGCGCATCCTACAATGAGCAGTTCTTC.

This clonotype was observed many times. The CDR3 bases are TGTGCCAGCAGTTCAGGGCCGGGACATAAGTACTTC. Amino acid sequence: CASSSGPGHKYF. This chain joins TRBV27 and TRBJ2-4, with a possible D match to TRBD1 (6 bases). With 4 bases removed from V and 14 bases from J, the gap between germline ends came to 15 bases. Germline V CDR1 and CDR2: MNHEY, SMNVEV (reference sequence). This CDR3 has 12 residues.

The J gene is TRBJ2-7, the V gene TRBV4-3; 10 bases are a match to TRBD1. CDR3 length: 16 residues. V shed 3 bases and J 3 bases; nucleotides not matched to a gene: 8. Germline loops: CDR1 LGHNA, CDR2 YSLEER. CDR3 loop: CASSHDTGTGVYEQYF. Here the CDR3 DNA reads TGCGCCAGCAGCCATGATACCGGGACAGGGGTCTACGAGCAGTACTTC.

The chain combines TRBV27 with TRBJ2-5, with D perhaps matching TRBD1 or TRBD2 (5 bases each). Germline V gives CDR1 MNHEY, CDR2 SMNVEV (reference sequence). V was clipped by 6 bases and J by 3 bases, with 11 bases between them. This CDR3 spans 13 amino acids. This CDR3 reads CASSRDGEETQYF. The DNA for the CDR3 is TGTGCCAGCAGCCGGGACGGGGAAGAGACCCAGTACTTC.

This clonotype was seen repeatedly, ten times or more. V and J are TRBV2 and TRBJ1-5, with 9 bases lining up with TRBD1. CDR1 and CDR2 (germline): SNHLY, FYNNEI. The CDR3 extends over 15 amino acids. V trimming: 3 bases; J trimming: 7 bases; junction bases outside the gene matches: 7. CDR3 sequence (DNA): TGTGCCAGCAGTGACGACAGGGGGACCTGGCAGCCCCAGCATTTT. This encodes CASSDDRGTWQPQHF.

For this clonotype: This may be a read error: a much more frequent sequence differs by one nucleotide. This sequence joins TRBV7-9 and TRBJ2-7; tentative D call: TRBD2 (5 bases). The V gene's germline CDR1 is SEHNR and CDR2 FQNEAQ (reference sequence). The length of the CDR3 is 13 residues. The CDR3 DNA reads TGTGCCAGCAGCTTGGAGACTAATCTCGAGCAGAACTTC. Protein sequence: CASSLETNLEQNF.

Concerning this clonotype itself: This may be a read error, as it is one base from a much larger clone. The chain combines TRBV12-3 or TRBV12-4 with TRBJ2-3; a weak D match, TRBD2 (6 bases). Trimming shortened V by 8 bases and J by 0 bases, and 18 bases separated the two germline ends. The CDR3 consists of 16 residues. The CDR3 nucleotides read TGTGCCAGCGGTCACCTAGCGAGGCCTAGCACAGATACGCAGTATTTT. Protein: CASGHLARPSTDTQYF.

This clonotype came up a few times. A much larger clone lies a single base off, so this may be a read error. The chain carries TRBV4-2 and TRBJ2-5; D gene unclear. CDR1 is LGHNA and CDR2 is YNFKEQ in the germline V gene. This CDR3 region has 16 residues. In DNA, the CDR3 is TGTGCCAGCAGCCAAGAATTTAGCAGATTCCAAGAGCCCCAGTACTTC. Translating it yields CASSQEFSRFQEPQYF.

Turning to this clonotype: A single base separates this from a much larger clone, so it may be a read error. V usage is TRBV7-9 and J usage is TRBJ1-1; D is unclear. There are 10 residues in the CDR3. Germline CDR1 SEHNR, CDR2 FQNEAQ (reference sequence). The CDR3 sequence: CTSSRDEAFF. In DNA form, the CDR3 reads TGTACCAGCAGTAGGGATGAAGCTTTCTTT.